This T cell receptor beta chain was profiled in a study of T cell repertoires in cytomegalovirus infection. Study in general: Indications of both CMV infection and matching HLA type were provided by public TCR beta signatures.

TCRdb used MiXCR to reprocess the reads, holding one entry per CDR3 protein. Of about 890,000 distinct CDR3 sequences listed, roughly 30% are singletons. The germline V gene has CDR1 SEHNR and CDR2 FQNEAQ (reference sequence). This CDR3 region has 13 residues. V was trimmed by 6 bases and J by 3 bases, leaving 11 bases between them. This clonotype has only a few counts. Its antigen remains unknown. V and J are TRBV7-9 and TRBJ1-2; D may be TRBD1 (5 bases). Here the sequenced sample was cultured CD8+ T cells from PBMCs, taken from culture after CMV antigen stimulation. This sequence originates from a human donor in good health (CMV status not recorded). Some clones in this sample may be carry-over from other donors' samples. DNA of the CDR3: TGTGCCAGCAGTATAGGGGATCACTATGGCTACACCTTC. This translates into CASSIGDHYGYTF.